Listed here are 21 T cell receptor beta chains from one sample, sequenced in a study of T cell responses to AZD1222 COVID-19 vaccine. TCRdb's table, derived via immunoSEQ multiplex PCR, lists solely in-frame clones and lacks some. The data hold around 200,000 clones, with roughly 90% observed a single time. The specimen was peripheral blood, collected on day 0 of AZD1222 vaccination. The receptor source for this set is an adult in good health.

V usage is TRBV27 and J usage is TRBJ2-1; no clear D. V was clipped by 2 bases and J by 0 bases, with 8 bases between them. Germline CDR1 and CDR2: MNHEY and SMNVEV (reference sequence). The CDR3 is made up of 15 amino acids. CDR3 DNA: TGTGCCAGCAGTTTAGTGCCCGTCTCCTACAATGAGCAGTTCTTC. It yields the protein CASSLVPVSYNEQFF.

This clone was seen only once. This chain uses TRBV14 with TRBJ2-7, with D tentatively TRBD2 (6 bases). The CDR3 has 16 amino acids. V lost 0 bases to trimming and J lost 4 bases, with 16 bases between them. Germline V gene data show CDR1 as SGHDN and CDR2 as FVKESK. CDR3 residues: CASSQDLGDGGYEQYF. DNA for the CDR3: TGTGCCAGCAGCCAAGATCTGGGGGACGGGGGTTACGAGCAGTACTTC.

CDR3 in amino acids: CATAPTYAGENYGYTF. Here the CDR3 DNA reads TGTGCCACCGCCCCCACTTACGCGGGGGAGAACTATGGCTACACCTTC. This chain links TRBV19 with TRBJ1-2; D might be TRBD1 (5 bases). Germline-derived CDR1 and CDR2 are LNHDA and SQIVND (reference sequence). The V end lost 10 bases, the J end lost 2 bases, and 23 bases lay between the germline ends. This CDR3 spans 16 amino acids.

This clone was seen only once. This chain uses TRBV3-1 (or the pseudogene TRBV3-2) with TRBJ2-1, with 7 bases matching TRBD2. Per the germline V gene, CDR1 is LGHDT and CDR2 is YNNKEL (reference sequence). This CDR3 is built from 17 residues. V dropped 5 bases and J dropped 0; count of bases not matched to a gene: 10. CDR3 bases: TGTGCCAGCAGCGGGAGCTTAACTAGCGCCTCCTACAATGAGCAGTTCTTC. As protein: CASSGSLTSASYNEQFF.

This sequence joins TRBV11-2 and TRBJ1-5; D gene uncertain. The CDR3 contains 12 residues. V dropped 4 bases and J dropped 6 bases, with 7 bases sitting between them. Germline-derived CDR1 and CDR2 are SGHAT and FQNNGV. This CDR3 reads CASSSRGQPQHF. The CDR3 nucleotides read TGTGCCAGCAGCTCACGGGGTCAGCCCCAGCATTTT.

The chain has TRBV27 and TRBJ2-3, with 7 bases fitting TRBD2. V was clipped by 3 bases and J by 7 bases; unmatched bases: 7. The CDR3 length is 14 residues. Looked up from germline, CDR1 is MNHEY and CDR2 is SMNVEV (reference sequence). CDR3 protein: CASSLAGVEHTQYF. CDR3 sequence (DNA): TGTGCCAGCAGTTTGGCGGGAGTGGAGCATACGCAGTATTTT.

The chain has TRBV6-2 or TRBV6-3 and TRBJ2-7, with 12 bases that match TRBD2. V dropped 2 bases and J dropped 4; count of bases not matched to a gene: 12. CDR1 is MNHEY and CDR2 is SVGEGT in the germline V gene. CDR3 length equals 18 residues. CDR3 region: CASSYGGLAGSRKYEQYF. CDR3 in DNA: TGTGCCAGCAGTTACGGGGGACTAGCGGGTTCTCGAAAATACGAGCAGTACTTC.

The V call is TRBV2, the J call TRBJ2-5; TRBD1 agrees at 10 bases. There are 14 residues in the CDR3. Germline V CDR1 and CDR2: SNHLY, FYNNEI. Trimming at V came to 10 bases and at J to 4 bases, leaving 9 bases not matched to a gene. The CDR3 region is CATTPRDRGETQYF. The CDR3 DNA sequence: TGTGCCACTACTCCGCGGGACAGGGGAGAGACCCAGTACTTC.

The rearrangement uses TRBV2 and TRBJ2-5; D is ambiguous. Germline CDR1 SNHLY, CDR2 FYNNEI. The CDR3 totals 14 residues. V was clipped by 4 bases and J by 2 bases, with 11 bases between them. The CDR3 spells CASSAAGVQETQYF. DNA of the CDR3: TGTGCCAGCAGTGCTGCTGGGGTACAAGAGACCCAGTACTTC.

V usage is TRBV7-9 and J usage is TRBJ2-7; D may be TRBD2 (6 bases). The germline V gene encodes CDR1 SEHNR and CDR2 FQNEAQ (reference sequence). The CDR3 contains 16 residues. V was cut by 5 bases and J by 0 bases, with 17 bases left in between. The CDR3 region is CASSLVISGYSYEQYF. CDR3 DNA: TGTGCCAGCAGCCTAGTGATTAGCGGTTACTCCTACGAGCAGTACTTC.

The chain recombines TRBV5-1 with TRBJ2-2, with 15 bases identical to TRBD2. The V gene end was trimmed by 6 bases and the J gene end by 5 bases; junction bases not matched to a gene: 11. This CDR3 contains 18 residues. Germline V gene data show CDR1 as SGHRS and CDR2 as YFSETQ. The CDR3 bases are TGCGCCAGCACCCCCCAGGGACTAGCGGGGGGTAAGACCGGGGAGCTGTTTTTT. It yields the protein CASTPQGLAGGKTGELFF.

This clone has just one count. The germline gene is not matched at one end of the junction; a read error may be the cause. The chain couples TRBV7-7 to TRBJ2-7; D is tentatively TRBD1 or TRBD2 (6 bases each). The CDR3 covers 15 residues. Germline assignment: CDR1 SSHAT and CDR2 FNYEAQ (reference sequence). The CDR3 is CASSLGSGAGYEQYF. CDR3 sequence (DNA): TGTGCTAGCAGCTTAGGTTCGGGGGCTGGCTACGAGCAGTACTTC.

The chain carries TRBV9 and TRBJ2-3; TRBD2 matches 8 bases. The CDR3 sequence is 15 residues long. From germline, CDR1 is SGDLS and CDR2 YYNGEE. V was pared by 4 bases and J by 0 bases, with 4 bases of the junction left unmatched. This CDR3 is CASSHRGGSTDTQYF. In DNA form, the CDR3 reads TGTGCCAGCAGCCATCGGGGGGGTAGCACAGATACGCAGTATTTT. Using reference TRBV9 and TRBJ2-3 for the parts outside the CDR3, the full variable domain is DSGVTQTPKHLITATGQRVTLRCSPRSGDLSVYWYQQSLDQGLQFLIQYYNGEERAKGNILERFSAQQFPDLHSELNLSSLELGDSALYFCASSHRGGSTDTQYFGPGTRLTVL.

This chain uses TRBV18 with TRBJ1-1; the match to TRBD1 covers 8 bases. Trimming at V came to 3 bases and at J to 8 bases, leaving 5 bases not matched to a gene. The CDR3 runs to 13 residues. Germline loops: CDR1 KGHSH, CDR2 LQKENI. The CDR3 sequence is CASSPRTGSEAFF. The CDR3 DNA reads as TGTGCCAGCTCACCTAGGACAGGGAGCGAAGCTTTCTTT.

This sequence joins TRBV15 and TRBJ1-5; D may be TRBD1 (5 bases). Deletions cut 0 bases from V and 4 bases from J, with 10 bases between. Germline loops: CDR1 LNHNV, CDR2 YYDKDF (reference sequence). The CDR3 is 15 residues long. CDR3 in amino acids: CATSRENGGNQPQHF. For the CDR3, the DNA is TGTGCCACCAGCAGAGAGAATGGGGGGAATCAGCCCCAGCATTTT.

As to this clone: Sequence at one end of the junction differs from germline and may be a read error. The rearrangement joins TRBV4-2 to TRBJ2-7, with D tentatively TRBD1 or TRBD2 (5 bases each). Per germline, CDR1 LGHNA and CDR2 YNFKEQ. This CDR3 is built from 13 residues. Here the CDR3 DNA reads TGTGCCAGCAGCCAGGACTTCAATAGGGACCCAACGTTC. Amino acids: CASSQDFNRDPTF.

The sample holds a few counts of this clone. The chain's CDR3 is CASSQDRTGHGYTF. In DNA, the CDR3 is TGTGCCAGCAGCCAAGATCGGACAGGGCATGGCTACACCTTC. The chain couples TRBV4-2 to TRBJ1-2; 8 positions match TRBD1. With V trimmed by 0 bases and J by 6 bases, 3 bases remained unmatched. This CDR3 is built from 14 residues. CDR1 and CDR2 from the germline V gene are LGHNA and YNFKEQ.

This chain uses TRBV19 with TRBJ2-1; TRBD2 might be the D (5 bases). Germline lookup yields CDR1 LNHDA and CDR2 SQIVND (reference sequence). The V end was cut by 6 bases, the J end by 4 bases, with 16 bases between. The CDR3 spans 15 residues. The CDR3 sequence: CASSVMSGPYNEQFF. CDR3 nucleotides: TGTGCCAGTAGCGTTATGAGCGGCCCTTACAATGAGCAGTTCTTC.

CDR3 protein: CASSSGLAWSNYGYTF. The CDR3, as DNA: TGTGCCAGCAGCTCAGGGCTAGCATGGTCTAACTATGGCTACACCTTC. The rearrangement links TRBV5-5 to TRBJ1-2; TRBD1 might be the D (5 bases). The CDR3 length is 16 residues. The germline V gene has CDR1 SGHKS and CDR2 YYEKEE (reference sequence). V was pared by 3 bases and J by 0 bases, with 15 bases between.

The V and J genes are TRBV29-1 and TRBJ2-1; TRBD1 matches 11 bases. CDR3 length: 13 amino acids. V dropped 6 bases and J dropped 9; count of bases not matched to a gene: 7. CDR1 and CDR2 from the germline V gene are SQVTM and ANQGSEA. The chain's CDR3 is CSVGTGGGSEQFF. The CDR3 DNA sequence: TGCAGCGTCGGGACAGGGGGGGGAAGTGAGCAGTTCTTC.

The chain has TRBV3-1 (or the pseudogene TRBV3-2) and TRBJ1-2; D not resolved. Deletions cut 7 bases from V and 4 bases from J, with 13 bases between. The CDR3 spans 13 residues. Germline lookup yields CDR1 LGHDT and CDR2 YNNKEL (reference sequence). CDR3 nucleotide sequence: TGTGCCAGCACCCCCACGGGAGGCTATGGCTACACCTTC. Protein product: CASTPTGGYGYTF.